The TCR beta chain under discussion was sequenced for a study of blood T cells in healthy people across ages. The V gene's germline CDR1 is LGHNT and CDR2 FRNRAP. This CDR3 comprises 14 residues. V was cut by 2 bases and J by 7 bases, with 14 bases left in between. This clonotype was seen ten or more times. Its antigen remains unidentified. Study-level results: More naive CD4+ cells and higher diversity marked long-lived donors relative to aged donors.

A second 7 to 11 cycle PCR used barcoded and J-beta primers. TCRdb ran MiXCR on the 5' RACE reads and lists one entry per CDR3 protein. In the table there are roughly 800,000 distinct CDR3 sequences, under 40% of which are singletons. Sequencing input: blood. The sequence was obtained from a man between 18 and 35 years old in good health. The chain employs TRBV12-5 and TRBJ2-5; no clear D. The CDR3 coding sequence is TGTGCTAGTGGTTTGAGCGCCTTTAGTGGGACCCAGTACTTC. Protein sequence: CASGLSAFSGTQYF.